The rows below give T cell receptor beta chains drawn from one sample of a study of vaccination and CD4 T cells after COVID-19. No antigen is known for these receptors. TCRdb analysed the PCR reads with MiXCR anew, one entry per CDR3 protein. The top ten hold around 41% of the sample, which has roughly 5,000 distinct CDR3 sequences, about 40% seen once. The sequenced sample consisted of CD4+ T cells from blood, cultured in vitro. The source of these receptors is a human donor who had recovered from COVID-19. The CDR3 runs from the conserved cysteine through the conserved F or W. The D gene is left open where the match is weak. The size of a clone is reported for some rows only, either as once, few or many, or as a class for expanded clones.

abundance	v_gene	d_gene	j_gene	CDR3nt	CDR3aa
NA	TRBV27	TRBD1	TRBJ1-2	TGTGCCAGCAGTTTATCGTATGGCAGGGGGACGAACTATGGCTACACCTTC	CASSLSYGRGTNYGYTF
NA	TRBV10-3	TRBD1	TRBJ1-6	TGTGCCATCCCCCGGACAGGGTGGAATTCACCCCTCCACTTT	CAIPRTGWNSPLHF
NA	TRBV20-1	NA	TRBJ2-1	TGCAGTGCCCCAAGCGGTAATACCTACAATGAGCAGTTCTTC	CSAPSGNTYNEQFF
few	TRBV2	NA	TRBJ2-4	TGTGCCACCCAGAACGACGGCAGTGCGAAAAACTTC	CATQNDGSAKNF
NA	TRBV18	NA	TRBJ2-7	TGTGCCAGCTCACCTTTCCTGACAGAGACCTACGAGCAGTACTTC	CASSPFLTETYEQYF
NA	TRBV4-2	TRBD1	TRBJ1-4	TGTGCCAGCAGCCAAGATGTCGGCAGGGGGCGGGAAAAACTGTTTTTT	CASSQDVGRGREKLFF
NA	TRBV12-3/TRBV12-4	NA	TRBJ1-1	TGTGCCAGTTCTGAAACTGAAGCTTTCTTT	CASSETEAFF
few	TRBV10-3	TRBD2	TRBJ2-2	TGTGCCATCAGTCTCAAGCGGGGGCAGAACACCGGGGAGCTGTTTTTT	CAISLKRGQNTGELFF
NA	TRBV11-2	NA	TRBJ2-2	TGTGCCAGCAGCTTACCCCACACCGGGGAGCTGTTTTTT	CASSLPHTGELFF